The rows below give T cell receptor beta chains drawn from one sample of a study of shared clonotypes between healthy human individuals. TCRdb's copy holds only in-frame clones and misses some; the assay was immunoSEQ multiplex PCR. Of fewer than 1.8 million clones listed, about 98.5% were seen once; the top ten hold 0.3% to 0.45%. Sequencing was carried out using naive CD4+ T cells sorted from blood. The receptors come from a man aged 25-45 years in good health. Each CDR3 is given with its conserved first and last residue.

v_call cdr3_aa
TRBV28 CASSFPQGRSYEQYF
TRBV5-1 CASSVGQRASGNTIYF
TRBV10-1 CASSTGDAARETQYF
TRBV14 CASSHGGGNTEAFF
TRBV28 CASRAGANYGYTF
TRBV28 CASSPGQGLFFGNTIYF
TRBV4-3 CASSQLAAYNEQFF
TRBV4-1 CASSQYPPGDYLYEQYF
TRBV20-1 CSALKRTEAFF
TRBV27 CASSPHGTRPYF
TRBV28 CASRGDPYYEQYF
TRBV19 CASRRRGGNQPQHF
TRBV11-2 CASSSLAAFADTQYF
TRBV18 CASSPRDRDNNEQFF
TRBV11-3 CASSLGASAADTQYF
TRBV10-2 CASSDLVPTAAKGETQYF
TRBV5-4 CASSPGTGRTDTQYF
TRBV5-6 CASITGTENYGYTF
TRBV20-1 CSPRVGETQYF
TRBV6-5 CASSYLGLTQETQYF
TRBV29-1 CSCLTVITGELFF
TRBV7-7 CASSLGLRDEQFF
TRBV6-5 CASKSGGVHEQYF
TRBV7-9 CASSPRLGPLVEQFF
TRBV2 CASSVLAFGNSGANVLTF
TRBV5-1 CASTGTSYEQYF
TRBV19 CASSTRTGGAPYEAFF
TRBV5-1 CASSATNTGELFF
TRBV11-2 CASSLYGTSGKYQETQYF
TRBV5-1 CASSLTSGTRIYEQYF